This T cell receptor beta chain derives from a study of Graves' ophthalmopathy and Graves' hyperthyroidism. The sample holds many counts of this clonotype. The antigen remains undetermined. RNA served as the template for amplifying TCR beta CDR3 regions. In the first round, RT-PCR was carried out with HTBI primers, and a multiplex PCR formed the second round. TCRdb used MiXCR to reprocess the multiplex PCR reads, holding one entry per CDR3 protein. Among nearly 400,000 distinct CDR3 sequences, approximately 20% were seen once, and the ten largest hold roughly 1.4%. V lost 7 bases and J lost 1; bases outside the gene matches: 9. Germline V gives CDR1 MNHEY, CDR2 SMNVEV (reference sequence). This CDR3 spans 16 amino acids. Study findings and constraints: Ophthalmopathy progression was predicted with under 71% sensitivity and approximately 79% specificity. Most thyroid-expanded clonotypes exceeding 0.001 frequency were also found in blood.

The chain has TRBV27 and TRBJ2-7; 11 positions agree with TRBD1. The TCR was taken from a woman younger than 30 with Graves' ophthalmopathy. The sample taken for sequencing was peripheral blood. The DNA of the CDR3 is TGTGCCAGCACCTTAAGAGGGACAGGGGGTTCCTACGAGCAGTACTTC. This gives the protein CASTLRGTGGSYEQYF.